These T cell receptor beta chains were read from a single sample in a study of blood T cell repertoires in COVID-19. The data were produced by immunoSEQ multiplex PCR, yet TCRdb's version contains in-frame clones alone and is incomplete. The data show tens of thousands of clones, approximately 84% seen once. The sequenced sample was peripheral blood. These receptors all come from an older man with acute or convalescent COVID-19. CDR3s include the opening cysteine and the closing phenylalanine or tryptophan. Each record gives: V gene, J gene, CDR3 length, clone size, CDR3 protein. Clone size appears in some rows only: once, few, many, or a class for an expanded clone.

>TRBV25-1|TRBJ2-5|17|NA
CASSVGLAGGPGETQYF
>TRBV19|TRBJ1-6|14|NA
CASSISGKSSPLHF
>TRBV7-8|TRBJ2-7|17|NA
CASRWPGMARGPYEQYF
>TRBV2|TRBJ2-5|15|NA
CANRATSGAQETQYF
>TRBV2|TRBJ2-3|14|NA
CASSAVDYTDTQYF
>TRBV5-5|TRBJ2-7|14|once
CASSLSAGIYEQYF
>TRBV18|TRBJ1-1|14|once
CASSPQAGETEAFF
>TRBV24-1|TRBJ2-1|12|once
CATSGTVPEQFF
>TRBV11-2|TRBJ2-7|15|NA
CASSHGRTAGLKQYF
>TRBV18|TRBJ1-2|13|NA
CASSPDRSYGYTF
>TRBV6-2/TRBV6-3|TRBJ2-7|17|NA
CASSTVGLGGSPYEQYF
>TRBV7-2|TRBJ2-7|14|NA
CASSLGTGYGEQYF
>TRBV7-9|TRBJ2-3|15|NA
CASSHDRPSTDTQYF
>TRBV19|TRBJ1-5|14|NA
CASSSGQGNQPQHF
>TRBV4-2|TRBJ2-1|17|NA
CASSLSAAGGKNNEQFF
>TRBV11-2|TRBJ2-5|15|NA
CASSLAGNPQETQYF
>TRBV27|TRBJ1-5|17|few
CASSLSTPQGNSQPQHF
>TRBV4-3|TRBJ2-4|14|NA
CASSPEGRGEIQYF
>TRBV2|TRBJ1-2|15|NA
CASSDGQGRGYGYTF
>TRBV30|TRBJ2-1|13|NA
CAWSWAGLGGQFF
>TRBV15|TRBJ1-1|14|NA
CATSYEQGNTEAFF
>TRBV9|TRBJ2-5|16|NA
CASSVGGRGPQETQYF
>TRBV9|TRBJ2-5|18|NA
CASSVALGLAGGQETQYF
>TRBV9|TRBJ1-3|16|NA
CASSVGESKIGNTIYF
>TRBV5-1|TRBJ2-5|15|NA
CASSPLGASQETQYF
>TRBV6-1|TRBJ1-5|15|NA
CASSEAGQQNQPQHF
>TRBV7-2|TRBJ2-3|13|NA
CASSLSFADTQYF
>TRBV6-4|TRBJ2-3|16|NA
CASSGLAGGTTDTQYF
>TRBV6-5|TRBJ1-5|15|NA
CASSSYRGLNQPQHF
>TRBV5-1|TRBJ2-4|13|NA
CASSLQRADIQYF
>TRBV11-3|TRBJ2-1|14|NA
CASSLERGDNEQFF
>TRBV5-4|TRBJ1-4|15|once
CASSSERAANEKLFF
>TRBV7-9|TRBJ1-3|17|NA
CASSWITLGGSGNTIYF
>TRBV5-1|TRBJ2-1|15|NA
CASSLVAGGRNEQFF
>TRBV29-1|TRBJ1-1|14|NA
CSVGGRGVSTEAFF
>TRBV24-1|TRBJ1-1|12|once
CATSDTVGFAFF
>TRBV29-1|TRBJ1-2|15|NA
CSAAQQGASNYGYTF
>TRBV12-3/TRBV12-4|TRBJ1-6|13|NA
CASRGTENSPLHF
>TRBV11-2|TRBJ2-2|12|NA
CASSLSTGELFF
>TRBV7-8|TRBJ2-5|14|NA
CASRHRGRQETQYF
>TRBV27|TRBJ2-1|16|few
CASSPRWTSLNNEQFF
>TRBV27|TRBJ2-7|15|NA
CASSTPTGNPYEQYF